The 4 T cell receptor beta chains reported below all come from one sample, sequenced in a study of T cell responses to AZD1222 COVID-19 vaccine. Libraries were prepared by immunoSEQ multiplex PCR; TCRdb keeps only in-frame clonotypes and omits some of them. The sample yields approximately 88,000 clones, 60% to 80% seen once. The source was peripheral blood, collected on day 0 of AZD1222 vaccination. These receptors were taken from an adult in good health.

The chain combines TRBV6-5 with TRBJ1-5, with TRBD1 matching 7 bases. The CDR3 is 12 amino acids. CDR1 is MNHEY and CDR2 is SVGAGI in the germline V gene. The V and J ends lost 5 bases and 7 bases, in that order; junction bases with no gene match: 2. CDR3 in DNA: TGTGCCAGCAGTCGGGACAGCCAGCCCCAGCATTTT. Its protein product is CASSRDSQPQHF.

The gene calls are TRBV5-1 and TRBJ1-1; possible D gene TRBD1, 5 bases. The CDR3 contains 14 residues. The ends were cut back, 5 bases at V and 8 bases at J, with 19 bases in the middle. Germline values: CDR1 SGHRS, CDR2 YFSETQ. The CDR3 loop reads CASSSGATTREAFF. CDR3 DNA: TGCGCCAGCAGTTCCGGGGCCACTACTAGGGAAGCTTTCTTT.

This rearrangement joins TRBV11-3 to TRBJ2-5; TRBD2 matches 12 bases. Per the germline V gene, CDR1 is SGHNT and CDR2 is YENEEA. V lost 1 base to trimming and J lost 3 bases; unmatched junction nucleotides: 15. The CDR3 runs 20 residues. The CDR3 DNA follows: TGTGCCAGCAGCTTAGGTCGACTAGCGGGAGTGGGATACGGTGAAGAGACCCAGTACTTC. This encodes CASSLGRLAGVGYGEETQYF.

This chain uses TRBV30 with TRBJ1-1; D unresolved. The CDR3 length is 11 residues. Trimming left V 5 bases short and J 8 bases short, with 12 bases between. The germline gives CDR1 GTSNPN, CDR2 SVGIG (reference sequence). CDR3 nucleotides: TGTGCCTGGGGACCGGGGTTCGAAGCTTTCTTT. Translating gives CAWGPGFEAFF.